Shown below are 6 T cell receptor beta chains from a single sample sequenced in a study of siplizumab effects on memory and regulatory T cells. Here immunoSEQ multiplex PCR was the method, and the copy in TCRdb shows in-frame clones only, minus some. The sample carries approximately 75,000 clones, around 93% recorded once. What was sequenced was CD8+ T cells sorted from blood. The receptors originated from a human donor in good health.

The V call is TRBV4-3, the J call TRBJ2-7, with D uncertain. V lost 4 bases and J 4 bases, leaving 11 bases between the germline ends. Per germline, CDR1 LGHNA and CDR2 YSLEER. The length of the CDR3 is 13 residues. As DNA, the CDR3 is TGCGCCAGCAGCCCATGGGTCGGATACGAGCAGTACTTC. It specifies CASSPWVGYEQYF.

CDR3 bases: TGTGCCAGCAGCCATTCGGGGATATACAATGAGCAGTTCTTC. Residues: CASSHSGIYNEQFF. V is TRBV14 and J is TRBJ2-1; TRBD2 is a possible D gene (5 bases). The CDR3 sequence is 14 residues long. The V gene lost 3 bases and the J gene lost 4 bases, with 10 bases spanning the gap. The germline gives CDR1 SGHDN, CDR2 FVKESK. Combining the CDR3 with reference TRBV14 and TRBJ2-1 gives the whole variable domain EAGVTQFPSHSVIEKGQTVTLRCDPISGHDNLYWYRRVMGKEIKFLLHFVKESKQDESGMPNNRFLAERTGGTYSTLKVQPAELEDSGVYFCASSHSGIYNEQFFGPGTRLTVL.

This chain joins TRBV5-4 and TRBJ2-1; TRBD1 matches 10 bases. After removal of 6 bases from V and 4 bases from J, the junction contained 7 bases not matched to a gene. In germline, CDR1 is SGHNT, CDR2 YYREEE (reference sequence). The CDR3 sequence is 15 residues long. The CDR3 spells CASTGGDRGYNEQFF. The CDR3 coding sequence is TGTGCCAGCACGGGAGGGGACAGGGGATACAATGAGCAGTTCTTC.

The genes are TRBV5-1 and TRBJ2-1; TRBD2 matches 7 bases. This CDR3 region has 15 residues. Germline trimming cut 4 bases from V and 0 bases from J; bases unmatched to any gene: 4. Germline CDR1 is SGHRS and CDR2 is YFSETQ. The DNA of the CDR3 is TGCGCCAGCAGCAACGGGGGGAGCTCCTACAATGAGCAGTTCTTC. It encodes CASSNGGSSYNEQFF.

The chain joins TRBV9 to TRBJ1-2; D is uncertain. V was trimmed by 3 bases and J by 1 base, leaving 16 bases between them. The CDR3 sequence is 16 residues long. Germline loops: CDR1 SGDLS, CDR2 YYNGEE. CDR3 sequence reads: CASSGPGGGNNYGYTF. The CDR3, as DNA: TGTGCCAGCAGCGGCCCGGGCGGTGGAAATAACTATGGCTACACCTTC.

The chain recombines TRBV2 with TRBJ1-3; D possibly corresponds to TRBD1 (6 bases). Germline CDR1 reads SNHLY; CDR2 reads FYNNEI. The V and J ends lost 4 bases and 4 bases respectively, with 11 bases between them. The CDR3 runs 14 residues. CDR3 amino acids: CASSVPGEGNTIYF. CDR3 DNA: TGTGCCAGCAGTGTCCCAGGGGAAGGAAACACCATATATTTT.